This T cell receptor beta chain was captured by sequencing in a study of metastatic and nonmetastatic thyroid tumors. Study details: Samples came from malignant and benign thyroid patients, and repertoires were compared across blood and tumor or nodule tissue. Study outcomes and limitations: Malignant thyroid tumors reportedly exceeded benign nodules significantly in TCR beta diversity, with the difference appearing in blood and tumor.

This clone was counted only a few times. Antigen unknown. Trimming took off 2 bases at V and 0 bases at J, with 8 bases between the two ends. The CDR3 spans 16 residues. Germline V gene lookup returns CDR1 MNHEY and CDR2 SMNVEV (reference sequence). Nobody among the patients had been given any treatment before thyroid surgery. Under the authors' procedure: Variation in CDR3 across clinicopathological groups served as the basis for constructing a distant-metastasis classifier in papillary thyroid cancer. Using MiXCR, TCRdb re-called clones from the PCR reads. The V and J calls were determined by TCRdb, not by the authors. Found here are about 15,000 clones, more than 3% of them singletons; the top ten hold around 27%.

The chain has TRBV27 and TRBJ1-6; the D is unclear. The specimen was tumor tissue. The clonotype was recovered from a female donor with papillary thyroid cancer or a benign thyroid nodule (not recorded which). Some clones in this sample may be carry-over from other donors' samples. This CDR3 reads CASSLGQSSYNSPLHF. CDR3 in DNA: TGTGCCAGCAGTTTAGGGCAGAGCTCCTATAATTCACCCCTCCACTTT.